The following is a T cell receptor beta chain sequence with its context. The template was genomic DNA from peripheral blood, not RNA. The entry originates in a study of T cell repertoires in aging, cancer and after chemotherapy. A mixed TRB-A/B primer pool amplified rearranged TRB by multiplex touch-down PCR. From the multiplex PCR reads, TCRdb called clonotypes with MiXCR, one entry per CDR3 protein. The sample holds about 5,700 distinct CDR3 sequences, around two fifths seen once. This clonotype was obtained from a human donor in good health. The sequenced sample was blood.

CDR3 in DNA: TGTGCCAGCAGTTACGGGGCAGCTAATCAGCCCCAGCATTTT. Protein sequence: CASSYGAANQPQHF. The chain employs TRBV6-6 and TRBJ1-5; D is perhaps TRBD1 (5 bases). The CDR3 length is 14 residues. Germline CDR1 is MNHNY and CDR2 is SVGAGI (reference sequence). V was trimmed by 2 bases and J by 4 bases, leaving 9 bases between them.